This T cell receptor (beta chain) is from a study of ipilimumab plus nivolumab after autologous stem cell transplantation. As for the study in general: Both relapsed and primary refractory DLBCL were included.

Checkpoint therapy with ipilimumab 1 mg/kg began 14 to 28 days after transplant. Patients received nivolumab 3 mg/kg at weeks 1, 4, 7, 10, then fortnightly to week 26. Study-wide results and limits: The authors say TCR, Treg and microbiome findings warrant further study.

V was trimmed by 2 bases and J by 2 bases, leaving 19 bases between them. This CDR3 contains 18 residues. Germline assignment: CDR1 MGHRA and CDR2 YSYEKL. A word on this clone: Its target is not known.

Sequenced by immunoSEQ multiplex PCR; TCRdb stores in-frame clones only, minus some. The table shows some 15,000 clones, with about 81% occurring only once. The sequence was obtained from a male donor with diffuse large B-cell lymphoma. The sample in question was PBMCs, obtained in a trial of ipilimumab plus nivolumab as post-transplant consolidation. The chain recombines TRBV4-1 with TRBJ1-3; the D is unclear. The CDR3 loop is CASSQLAIRENAGNTIYF. CDR3 nucleotides: TGCGCCAGCAGCCAACTTGCAATAAGAGAGAATGCTGGAAACACCATATATTTT.